This T cell receptor beta chain was documented in a study of blood T cell repertoires in COVID-19. On the study more broadly: T cells, B-cell-depleted T cells, or PBMCs provided the cDNA or gDNA that served as material.

Germline CDR1 and CDR2: LNHDA and SQIVND (reference sequence). This CDR3 has 15 amino acids. Trimming at V came to 4 bases and at J to 3 bases, leaving 1 base not matched to a gene. Some clones are missing from TCRdb's copy, which holds only in-frame ones; the method was immunoSEQ multiplex PCR. The repertoire includes hundreds of thousands of clones, around nine tenths of them detected once, and less than 3.5% sits in the top ten. Sequencing was done on a sample of peripheral blood. The TCR comes from a young woman who had recovered from COVID-19. The gene calls are TRBV19 and TRBJ1-4; TRBD1 agrees at 11 bases. CDR3 in amino acids: CASSKGQGANEKLFF. The DNA of the CDR3 is TGTGCCAGTAGTAAGGGACAGGGGGCTAATGAAAAACTGTTTTTT.